This T cell receptor beta chain was documented in a study of cytomegalovirus exposure and HLA in healthy donors (dated by TCRdb to between 2016 and 2019). Background on the whole study: An earlier analysis of about 530 of the donors reported 276 Gb of sequence data and 117 million unique TCR beta sequences obtained from about 170 million T cells. Donor age, sex, ethnicity and CMV serostatus were compiled alongside the repertoire data. An early release covering roughly 600 HLA-typed donors comprised approximately 300 gigabases of sequencing data and around 85 million unique TCR sequences. The study aimed to test whether signatures of past pathogen exposure could be identified by cataloging public T cell receptors. In a later genetic analysis, genome-wide SNP genotypes for about 55% of the roughly 670 donors were used, and that subset was treated as a discovery cohort. HLA typing covered class I and class II loci at four-digit resolution. In a later analysis, previously published TCR beta repertoires from roughly 710 donors were re-analyzed and high-resolution HLA genotyping was added so that TCR occurrence patterns could be studied. Rather than using new phenotypic data, the later analysis identified candidate immune exposures from TCR beta sequences and from how often those sequences occurred across donors. The study used immunosequencing to profile the T cell repertoires of several hundred subjects and linked those repertoires to cytomegalovirus serostatus. Five DR-DQ haplotypes were treated as single units for association and clustering because of strong linkage in the cohort. Every discovery cohort repertoire had been produced on one sequencing platform. The number of typed donors differed by locus: roughly 629-640 for A, B, C, DRB1 and DQB1; 522 for DQA1; approximately 600 for DPA1; and around 450 for DPB1. The study combined high-throughput TCR immunosequencing, statistical association of individual TCRs with disease status, and machine learning to predict cytomegalovirus infection status. Besides the first cohort of around 700 subjects, a separate validation cohort made up of 120 or so different subjects was used. Among the roughly 400 genotyped donors, about 83% belonged to the genetic ancestry cluster associated with self-reported Caucasian donors. To decide whether each TCR beta V gene segment behaved as functional or pseudogenic, an earlier analysis of several hundred of the donors relied on high-throughput TCR beta sequencing. Among a few hundred genotyped donors of the cohort, an average of about 240,000 unique TCR beta nucleotide sequences were sequenced per donor, about a sixth of them non-productive. On the study overall, not on this receptor specifically: A further reported finding was that TCR beta sequences accurately predicted the HLA-A and HLA-B alleles for most subjects in the first cohort. The study listed 164 TCR beta chains as associated with cytomegalovirus. Compared with equally common non-associated chains, HLA-associated TCR beta chains in a later analysis were more clonally expanded and had lower generation probabilities. Compared with the roughly 700-donor mean, donors in an Asian-associated ancestry cluster had fewer N-insertions in productive TCRs, according to a later genetic analysis. Because counts were too low, seventeen rarely observed V segments, including chromosome 9 orphons, were left out of the earlier analysis of about 500 of the donors. V-gene and J-gene trimming of TCR beta chains was associated with a missense DCLRE1C variant in a later genetic analysis, and the association was replicated in an independent cohort. Cytomegalovirus status was reported to be diagnosed by the classifier with high specificity and sensitivity in both the original and validation cohorts. Most TCR sequences were observed very rarely across donors, whereas some public TCRs were present in many individuals. A cluster of highly shared sequence variants was judged likely to be a technical artifact of the sequencing pipeline. Because some donors lacked HLA typing at each locus, the association tests relied only on the typed subset. Correlated functional status among segregating V segments might reflect linkage disequilibrium, but an unknown experimental factor could not be ruled out. The authors suggested that the approach could potentially be generalized to other disease states and immunological phenotypes. Specific HLA alleles were associated with about 17,000 TCR beta sequences at a false discovery rate of 0.05 in a later analysis. When HLA alleles, especially DR and DQ, strongly co-occurred, attributing TCR associations to individual alleles was difficult. For the cohort, immune exposure information was limited to CMV serostatus. In an earlier analysis of a few hundred of the donors, most TCR beta V segments were observed in productive rearrangements about 90% or about 30% of the time, broadly matching IMGT annotations. The presence/absence analyses assumed that sequencing depth was roughly uniform across donors, and that assumption may not be true. In vitro tests confirmed that a few of the cytomegalovirus-associated TCR beta chains recognize cytomegalovirus antigens. A later analysis found that TCR association rates varied across HLA loci, with DRB1 alleles showing the most associated TCRs and HLA-C alleles the fewest. In a later analysis, most CMV-associated TCR beta chains were found to appear HLA-restricted, with HLA associations seemingly driven largely by CMV exposure. In this cohort, only TCR beta chains were sequenced, and detectable features were limited by the absence of alpha or paired-chain data. Some IMGT-functional V segments, including TRBV6-2 and TRBV6-3, could not be told apart with the 87-base-pair reads, so those segments were excluded. Several of the top co-occurrence clusters appeared to be linked to parvovirus B19, influenza, CMV and Epstein-Barr virus, according to a later analysis.

Receptor libraries were prepared by the immunoSEQ multiplex PCR assay. The multiplex PCR relied on a mix of 60 forward primers for TCR Vbeta segments and 13 reverse primers for TCR Jbeta segments. Amplification of the CDR3 region of rearranged TCR beta genes was performed with a multiplex PCR assay on genomic DNA. The amplified TCR beta libraries were sequenced on the Illumina HiSeq System as 87-base-pair reads. The authors' analysis ran thus. Across the 600 to 700 repertoires, a later analysis counted around 80 million unique TCR beta chains, 8.5 million to 12 million of which were shared by at least two donors. Raw reads were error-corrected and collapsed into unique sequences by a nearest-neighbor algorithm in which closely related sequences were merged to remove PCR and sequencing errors. To assign V, D and J gene segments, CDR3 sequences were aligned to IMGT reference sequences. For a sequence to be retained, a match of at least six nucleotides to both a V gene segment and a J gene segment was required. Rearrangements were called productive when the CDR3 lacked stop codons and stayed in frame with V and J; all others were non-productive. Following IMGT convention, CDR3 was defined as the stretch from the second conserved V-encoded cysteine to the conserved J-encoded phenylalanine. Sequences without an unambiguous match to a single V gene segment were excluded from the earlier analysis of 450 to 750 of the donors. An earlier analysis of a few hundred of the donors called V segments functional above 56.7% productive rearrangements and segregating when the between-donor standard deviation exceeded 5%. A statistical classification framework was built to diagnose cytomegalovirus status from the catalog of TCR beta chain sequences. In a later analysis, TCR nucleotide sequences were compared against IMGT/GENE-DB human TR gene sequences so that V and J genes could be assigned. A later analysis assigned CDR3 sequences and most-parsimonious VDJ recombination scenarios with the TCRdist pipeline. In a later analysis, each TCR beta chain was defined by its CDR3 amino acid sequence together with its V-gene family, and reads lacking a unique V-gene family were excluded. To address suspected cross-contamination and a sequencing artifact, a later analysis removed 592 highly shared, low-generation-probability nucleotide sequences. For each public chain, a later analysis derived a clonal expansion index from normalized ranks of inferred template counts within each repertoire. In a later analysis, generation probabilities were computed with a VDJ recombination model fitted to out-of-frame rearrangements, and the resulting probabilities were checked against IGoR. Hypergeometric tests were used in a later analysis to score TCR-TCR, TCR-HLA and TCR-CMV co-occurrence, with a repertoire-size bias correction applied to the TCR pairs. False discovery rates were estimated in a later analysis by permuting HLA or CMV assignments 20 times. A later analysis grouped co-occurring TCRs with DBSCAN, adding TCRdist sequence similarity when clustering within HLA-allele-positive subsets. Co-occurrence clustering excluded repertoires with fewer than 30,000 or more than 120,000 public chains, plus five with anomalous nucleotide sharing. TCRdb took over this immuneACCESS table, retaining in-frame rearrangements with V and J assigned. Such tables are incomplete; in checked studies, under half of the missing clones stem from an unresolved V gene, and the remainder is unexplained. V and J calls and clone size are given by that table; D and trimming were obtained from the DNA. Across this sample there are about 160,000 clones, with over 80% seen only once. Of the sample, approximately 6.7% falls within the top ten clones.

The CDR3 measures 14 amino acids from cysteine to phenylalanine. Kept here is only the CDR3 DNA, which spans 42 bases and is read in frame from base 1. CDR1 and CDR2 (KGHSH, LQKENI) derive from the germline V gene. The cohort consisted of hundreds of healthy bone marrow donors. At the time of sampling, all cohort members were nominally healthy, though unrecorded immune exposures were likely present. The donor tested CMV seropositive and was one of the 289 seropositive cohort members. Every donor gave a peripheral blood sample, and the peripheral blood mononuclear cells from that sample were used for TCR beta sequencing. The Qiagen DNeasy Blood Extraction Kit was used to extract genomic DNA from the blood cell samples. This clone was seen once. Its antigen is not yet known. Relative to the germline gene, one junction end is altered; a read error may explain this.

The source material was PBMCs. This chain joins TRBV18 to TRBJ1-1; no D gene call is confident. This TCR came from a male donor in good health and CMV-seropositive. The CDR3 protein is CASAPQQRNTEAFF. The DNA reads TGTGCCAGCGCACCCCAACAGAGGAACACTGAAGCTTTCTTT.